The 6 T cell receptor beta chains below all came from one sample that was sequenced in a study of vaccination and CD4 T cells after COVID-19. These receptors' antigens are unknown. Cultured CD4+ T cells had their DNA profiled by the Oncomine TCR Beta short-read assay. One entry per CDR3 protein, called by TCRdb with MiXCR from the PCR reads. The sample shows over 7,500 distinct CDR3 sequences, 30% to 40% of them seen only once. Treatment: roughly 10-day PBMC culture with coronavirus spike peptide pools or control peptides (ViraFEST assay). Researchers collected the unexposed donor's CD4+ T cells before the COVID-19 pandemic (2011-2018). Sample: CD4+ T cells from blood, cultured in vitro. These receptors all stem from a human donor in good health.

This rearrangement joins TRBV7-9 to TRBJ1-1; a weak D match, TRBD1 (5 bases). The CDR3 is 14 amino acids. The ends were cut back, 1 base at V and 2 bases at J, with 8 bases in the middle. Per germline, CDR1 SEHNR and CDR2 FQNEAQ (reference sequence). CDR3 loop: CASSLGQINTEAFF. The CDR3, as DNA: TGTGCCAGCAGCTTAGGACAGATTAACACTGAAGCTTTCTTT.

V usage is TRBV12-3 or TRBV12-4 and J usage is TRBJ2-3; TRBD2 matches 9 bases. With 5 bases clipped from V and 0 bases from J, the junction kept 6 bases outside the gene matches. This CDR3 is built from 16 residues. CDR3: CASSLGLARSTDTQYF. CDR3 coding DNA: TGTGCCAGCAGTCTAGGACTAGCGAGAAGCACAGATACGCAGTATTTT.

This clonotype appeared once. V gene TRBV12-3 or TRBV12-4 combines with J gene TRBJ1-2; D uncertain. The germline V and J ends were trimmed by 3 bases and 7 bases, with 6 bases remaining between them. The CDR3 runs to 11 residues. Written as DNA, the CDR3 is TGTGCCAGCAGTTTCATAGGTGGCTACACCTTC. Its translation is CASSFIGGYTF.

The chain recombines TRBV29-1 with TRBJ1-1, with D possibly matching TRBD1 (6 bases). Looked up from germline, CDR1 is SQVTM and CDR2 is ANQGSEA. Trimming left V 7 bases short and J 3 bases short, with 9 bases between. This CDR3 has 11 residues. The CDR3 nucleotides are TGCAGCGGTAACAGGGACACTGAAGCTTTCTTT. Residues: CSGNRDTEAFF.

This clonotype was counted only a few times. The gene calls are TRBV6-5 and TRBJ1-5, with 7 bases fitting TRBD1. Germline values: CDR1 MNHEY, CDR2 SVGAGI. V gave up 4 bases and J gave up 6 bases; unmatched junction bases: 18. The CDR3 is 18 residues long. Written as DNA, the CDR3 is TGTGCCAGCAGTTCACATTCGTCCACAGGGGCAGGTGGTCAGCCCCAGCATTTT. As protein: CASSSHSSTGAGGQPQHF.

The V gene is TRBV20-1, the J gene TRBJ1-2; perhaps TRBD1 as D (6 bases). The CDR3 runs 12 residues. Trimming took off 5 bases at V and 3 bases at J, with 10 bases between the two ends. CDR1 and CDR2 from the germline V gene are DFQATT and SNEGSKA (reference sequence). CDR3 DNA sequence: TGCAGTGCTTCCCGGACAGACTATGGCTACACCTTC. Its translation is CSASRTDYGYTF.